The clone carrying this T cell receptor (beta chain) was seen at least ten times. No antigen is known for it. From the reads, TCRdb called clonotypes with MiXCR, one entry per CDR3 protein. In the table there are some 700,000 distinct CDR3 sequences, 30% to 40% of which are singletons. Germline V gene data show CDR1 as SGHTA and CDR2 as FQGNSA. Deletions cut 7 bases from V and 2 bases from J, with 17 bases between. The CDR3 runs to 15 residues. The sample comes from a study of T cell repertoires in cytomegalovirus infection. Study-wide context: Epitope selection comprised recently identified HLA-C-restricted CMV epitopes and well-studied HLA-B-restricted CMV epitopes. Public TCR beta signature analysis indicated the presence of both CMV infection and matching HLA type. Study-wide results and limits: What dominated the ex vivo response were HLA-C-restricted CMV-specific TCR beta clonotypes. Adding up the frequency of public TCR beta families identified people who carried CMV plus the relevant HLA.

The specimen was cultured PBMCs, collected from culture after CMV antigen stimulation. This chain connects TRBV7-2 to TRBJ2-5; D is possibly TRBD2 (6 bases). The TCR sequence derives from a human donor in good health (CMV status not recorded). Some clones in this sample may be carry-over from other donors' samples. The CDR3: CASTGGSSGQETQYF. The DNA for the CDR3 is TGTGCCAGCACCGGAGGGAGCAGCGGTCAAGAGACCCAGTACTTC.